A single sample gave rise to the 14 T cell receptor beta chains below, sequenced in a study of blood T cells in healthy people across ages. A sample-barcoded 5' primer and a J-beta primer mix were used in a second PCR of roughly 7 to 11 cycles. TCRdb analysed the 5' RACE reads with MiXCR anew, one entry per CDR3 protein. The sample holds 760,000 or so distinct CDR3 sequences, roughly 25% seen once. These records were also assigned to another study, of T cells of mothers and their children.

The sequenced sample consisted of blood. These receptors were obtained from a boy between 10 and 17 years old in good health.

The chain uses TRBV12-3 or TRBV12-4 and TRBJ2-3, with D tentatively TRBD2 (6 bases). The CDR3 runs to 14 residues. V was pared by 4 bases and J by 5 bases, with 13 bases between. The CDR3 DNA sequence: TGTGCCAGCAGTTACGGGGGAGTCGTAGATACGCAGTATTTT. It encodes CASSYGGVVDTQYF.

The chain recombines TRBV5-1 with TRBJ2-6, with D uncertain. The CDR3 is 15 amino acids. The germline CDR1 and CDR2 sequences are SGHRS and YFSETQ. V lost 1 base to trimming and J lost 1 base, with 6 bases between them. CDR3 amino acids: CASSLRRSGANVLTF. For the CDR3, the DNA is TGCGCCAGCAGCTTGAGAAGATCTGGGGCCAACGTCCTGACTTTC.

In this sample, this clonotype turned up a few times. V gene TRBV5-1 combines with J gene TRBJ1-4; 7 bases map to TRBD1. The CDR3 covers 15 residues. The germline V gene encodes CDR1 SGHRS and CDR2 YFSETQ. The ends lost 0 bases at V and 5 bases at J; junction bases unmatched: 4. The CDR3 DNA follows: TGCGCCAGCAGCTTGGATGAGGGGGCGAATGAAAAACTGTTTTTT. This codes for CASSLDEGANEKLFF.

The gene calls are TRBV5-6 and TRBJ2-7; D tentatively reads TRBD1 or TRBD2 (5 bases each). The CDR3 runs to 14 residues. Germline assignment: CDR1 SGHDT and CDR2 YYEEEE. Trimming stripped 1 base from V and 3 bases from J, with 11 bases between. The CDR3 protein is CASSLSGTVYEQYF. The DNA for the CDR3 is TGTGCCAGCAGCTTGTCGGGGACGGTCTACGAGCAGTACTTC.

The V call is TRBV27, the J call TRBJ2-5; D may be TRBD1 or TRBD2 (5 bases each). The CDR3 has 15 amino acids. The ends were cut back, 6 bases at V and 2 bases at J, with 16 bases in the middle. CDR1 is MNHEY, CDR2 SMNVEV, per germline (reference sequence). DNA for the CDR3: TGTGCCAGCAGCCGGACGTGGGGCGGGCAAGAGACCCAGTACTTC. It is translated as CASSRTWGGQETQYF.

This clonotype was counted only a few times. The chain recombines TRBV29-1 with TRBJ2-6; no reliable D call. Germline values: CDR1 SQVTM, CDR2 ANQGSEA. CDR3 size: 13 residues. Trimming took off 7 bases at V and 0 bases at J, with 7 bases between the two ends. CDR3 DNA sequence: TGCAGCGGCTACAGCTCTGGGGCCAACGTCCTGACTTTC. This gives the protein CSGYSSGANVLTF.

The rearrangement joins TRBV14 to TRBJ2-5; the match to TRBD2 covers 8 bases. The J call is uncertain, as TRBJ2-1 better fits the DNA end. From germline, CDR1 is SGHDN and CDR2 FVKESK. The CDR3 is 14 amino acids. The CDR3 here is CASTPFPGGREQFF. The CDR3 nucleotides read TGTGCCAGCACCCCGTTCCCGGGAGGGCGTGAGCAGTTCTTC.

V gene TRBV5-6 combines with J gene TRBJ2-7; 9 bases are a match to TRBD2. Trimming removed 4 bases from V and 3 bases from J; junction bases left unmatched: 8. CDR1 SGHDT and CDR2 YYEEEE come from the germline V gene. The CDR3 totals 15 residues. The DNA of the CDR3 is TGTGCCAGCAGCCGCGGGGCTAGCGGGAACTACGAGCAGTACTTC. Translated, it gives CASSRGASGNYEQYF.

The chain couples TRBV9 to TRBJ2-7, with D possibly being TRBD2 (6 bases). The CDR3 runs to 14 residues. The V gene's germline CDR1 is SGDLS and CDR2 YYNGEE. Trimming took off 2 bases at V and 2 bases at J, with 11 bases between the two ends. The DNA of the CDR3 is TGTGCCAGCAGCGTGGGAGGCCTTACCTACGAGCAGTACTTC. It specifies CASSVGGLTYEQYF.

At least ten counts were recorded for this clonotype. The CDR3 DNA reads TGCAGCGTTGACGTTGGGCTCCAAGAGACCCAGTACTTC. Amino acid sequence: CSVDVGLQETQYF. This chain links TRBV29-1 with TRBJ2-5; D is uncertain. Between the trimmed V and J ends, which lost 3 bases and 1 base, there was a span of 9 bases. Germline V gene sequence: CDR1 SQVTM, CDR2 ANQGSEA. CDR3 length: 13 residues.

This rearrangement joins TRBV15 to TRBJ1-2; 10 bases agree with TRBD1. This CDR3 has 16 amino acids. Germline V gene sequence: CDR1 LNHNV, CDR2 YYDKDF (reference sequence). V lost 3 bases to trimming and J lost 4 bases; unmatched junction nucleotides: 8. The CDR3 here is CATSSPGQGMSYGYTF. The CDR3 bases are TGTGCCACCAGCAGCCCGGGACAGGGGATGAGCTATGGCTACACCTTC.

The genes are TRBV5-1 and TRBJ2-7; 11 positions match TRBD1. The length of the CDR3 is 17 residues. Trimming cost V 0 bases and J 3 bases; bases outside gene matches: 8. The germline V gene encodes CDR1 SGHRS and CDR2 YFSETQ. The CDR3 is CASSLVGQGAFIYEQYF. CDR3 DNA sequence: TGCGCCAGCAGCTTGGTCGGACAGGGGGCTTTTATCTACGAGCAGTACTTC.

This clonotype turned up a few times. The CDR3 spells CASSSFHQETQYF. Written as DNA, the CDR3 is TGTGCCAGCAGTTCATTTCACCAAGAGACCCAGTACTTC. The chain combines TRBV27 with TRBJ2-5; D call uncertain. Per germline, CDR1 MNHEY and CDR2 SMNVEV (reference sequence). Trimming cost V 4 bases and J 0 bases, with 6 bases left between them. CDR3 length equals 13 residues.

In its sample, this clonotype was seen once. The CDR3 region is CSARDLRDIALPEGNTEAFF. CDR3 nucleotides: TGCAGTGCTAGAGATCTTAGGGATATAGCATTACCCGAAGGAAACACTGAAGCTTTCTTT. The gene calls are TRBV20-1 and TRBJ1-1; D remains unclear. The CDR3 is 20 residues long. Germline assignment: CDR1 DFQATT and CDR2 SNEGSKA (reference sequence). V dropped 0 bases and J dropped 2 bases, with 28 bases sitting between them.